This entry lists 24 T cell receptor beta chains sequenced from one sample in a study of cytomegalovirus exposure and HLA in healthy donors. PCR was performed using 60 Vbeta and 13 Jbeta primers. Data came from immunoSEQ multiplex PCR; TCRdb stores just in-frame clones and leaves some out. Here the sample spans about 160,000 clones, about 80% being singletons. The sequenced sample was PBMCs. Receptors originate from a man aged 30 to 39 in good health and CMV-seronegative.

The rearrangement joins TRBV6-5 to TRBJ1-1; D gene ambiguous. The CDR3 totals 13 residues. V dropped 6 bases and J dropped 5 bases, with 13 bases sitting between them. Looked up from germline, CDR1 is MNHEY and CDR2 is SVGAGI. CDR3 bases: TGTGCCAGCAGACAGTTAAGAGGGACTGAAGCTTTCTTT. This codes for CASRQLRGTEAFF.

This chain connects TRBV5-1 to TRBJ1-4, with 11 positions matching TRBD1. From germline, CDR1 is SGHRS and CDR2 YFSETQ. This CDR3 contains 16 residues. Germline trimming cut 3 bases from V and 3 bases from J; bases unmatched to any gene: 4. CDR3 sequence: CASSSGQGAPNEKLFF. CDR3 DNA: TGCGCCAGCAGCTCAGGACAGGGGGCGCCTAATGAAAAACTGTTTTTT.

The chain recombines TRBV27 with TRBJ2-1, with D perhaps matching TRBD2 (6 bases). This CDR3 has 17 residues. V was trimmed by 7 bases and J by 2 bases, leaving 21 bases between them. CDR1 and CDR2 (germline): MNHEY, SMNVEV (reference sequence). CDR3 DNA sequence: TGTGCCAGCACCCTTTTCCCGGGAGCCCCAGCCTACAATGAGCAGTTCTTC. This codes for CASTLFPGAPAYNEQFF.

This clone was observed a handful of times. The J gene is TRBJ1-2, the V gene TRBV6-1; TRBD1 agrees at 7 bases. CDR1 and CDR2 from the germline V gene are MNHNS and SASEGT. The CDR3 runs 15 residues. Germline trimming cut 2 bases from V and 6 bases from J; bases unmatched to any gene: 9. The CDR3 DNA sequence: TGTGCCAGCAGTGAAAGTCCACAGGGGAATGATGGCTACACCTTC. This sequence encodes CASSESPQGNDGYTF.

The chain uses TRBV4-2 and TRBJ1-5; D gene uncertain. Germline CDR1 LGHNA, CDR2 YNFKEQ. This CDR3 is 13 amino acids long. Trimming cost V 1 base and J 5 bases, with 6 bases left between them. The CDR3 loop is CASSQGEDQPQHF. CDR3 bases: TGTGCCAGCAGCCAAGGTGAGGATCAGCCCCAGCATTTT.

This clone was detected only a few times. V is TRBV30 and J is TRBJ1-3; D is ambiguous. V was pared by 1 base and J by 0 bases, with 4 bases between. Germline-derived CDR1 and CDR2 are GTSNPN and SVGIG (reference sequence). The CDR3 length is 13 residues. CDR3 DNA: TGTGCCTGGAGTGGTATCTCTGGAAACACCATATATTTT. Its protein is CAWSGISGNTIYF.

This chain connects TRBV27 to TRBJ1-2; 9 nucleotides agree with TRBD1. With V trimmed by 5 bases and J by 5 bases, 9 bases remained unmatched. The CDR3 runs 15 residues. Germline CDR1 and CDR2: MNHEY and SMNVEV (reference sequence). The DNA of the CDR3 is TGTGCCAGCAGTCCGCCGGGACAGGGATTATATGGCTACACCTTC. It is translated as CASSPPGQGLYGYTF.

The V call is TRBV11-2, the J call TRBJ1-2; 7 nucleotides match TRBD1. Losses at the gene ends were 1 base for V and 8 bases for J; bases not matched to a gene: 10. This CDR3 spans 15 amino acids. The germline CDR1 and CDR2 sequences are SGHAT and FQNNGV. CDR3 in DNA: TGTGCCAGCAGCTTAGTCACAGACAGGGCGGAGGGCTACACCTTC. It encodes CASSLVTDRAEGYTF.

V gene TRBV30 combines with J gene TRBJ2-7; 9 bases map to TRBD2. Germline V gene data show CDR1 as GTSNPN and CDR2 as SVGIG (reference sequence). Unmatched junction bases numbered 8, after V lost 5 bases and J lost 6 bases. CDR3 size: 13 residues. The CDR3 DNA reads as TGTGCCTGGTGGGCTAGCGGGAATGGCGAGCAGTACTTC. Protein product: CAWWASGNGEQYF.

This clone has more than one count but fewer than ten. The V gene is TRBV15, the J gene TRBJ2-5; D gene unclear. V lost 1 base, J lost 5 bases, and 14 bases lay in between. Per germline, CDR1 LNHNV and CDR2 YYDKDF (reference sequence). The CDR3 is 15 residues long. DNA for the CDR3: TGTGCCACCAGCAGAGCAACGGCTAGGATTGAGACCCAGTACTTC. Translated: CATSRATARIETQYF.

This chain links TRBV27 with TRBJ2-5, with 8 positions matching TRBD2. CDR1 MNHEY and CDR2 SMNVEV come from the germline V gene (reference sequence). The V and J ends lost 7 bases and 7 bases, in that order; junction bases with no gene match: 14. The CDR3 has 15 amino acids. The CDR3, as DNA: TGTGCCAGCATACCGAGTAGCGGGGCCCTTGGGACCCAGTACTTC. It yields the protein CASIPSSGALGTQYF.

This chain connects TRBV5-4 to TRBJ1-3, with a possible D match to TRBD1 (6 bases). In germline, CDR1 is SGHNT, CDR2 YYREEE (reference sequence). CDR3 length: 16 amino acids. Trimming removed 4 bases from V and 0 bases from J, with 14 bases in between. CDR3 sequence reads: CASSPAQGFSGNTIYF. The DNA of the CDR3 is TGTGCCAGCAGCCCCGCGCAGGGGTTCTCTGGAAACACCATATATTTT.

J is TRBJ2-2 and V is TRBV2; a weak D match, TRBD1 (5 bases). CDR1 is SNHLY and CDR2 is FYNNEI in the germline V gene. V lost 10 bases and J 5 bases, leaving 23 bases between the germline ends. This CDR3 comprises 16 residues. The CDR3 sequence is CANPPGRVLLTGELFF. The CDR3 DNA follows: TGTGCCAACCCCCCGGGCAGGGTGCTTCTTACCGGGGAGCTGTTTTTT.

This sequence joins TRBV4-3 and TRBJ2-1; 13 bases align to TRBD2. This CDR3 comprises 16 residues. Unmatched junction bases numbered 6, after V lost 3 bases and J lost 7 bases. From germline, CDR1 is LGHNA and CDR2 YSLEER. The CDR3: CASSHRTSGGRNEQFF. CDR3 DNA: TGCGCCAGCAGCCACCGGACTAGCGGGGGTCGGAATGAGCAGTTCTTC.

Worth noting for this clone: Other DNA sequences in this specimen translate into the identical CDR3. This chain uses TRBV5-1 with TRBJ1-3, with D possibly matching TRBD1 (6 bases). The CDR3 has 20 amino acids. Trimming removed 0 bases from V and 0 bases from J, with 22 bases in between. Germline assignment: CDR1 SGHRS and CDR2 YFSETQ. CDR3 protein: CASSLALRQATGFSGNTIYF. The CDR3 DNA follows: TGCGCCAGCAGCTTGGCCTTGAGACAGGCCACCGGATTCTCTGGAAACACCATATATTTT.

This clone came up a few times. The CDR3: CASRGLPNTEAFF. CDR3 bases: TGTGCCAGCAGGGGACTCCCGAACACTGAAGCTTTCTTT. The chain is built from TRBV28 and TRBJ1-1, with D possibly TRBD1 on 5 matching bases. The germline V gene encodes CDR1 MDHEN and CDR2 SYDVKM. V dropped 6 bases and J dropped 1 base, with 9 bases sitting between them. This CDR3 is 13 amino acids long.

This clone was seen only a few times. The gene calls are TRBV6-5 and TRBJ2-1; tentatively, D is TRBD2 (5 bases). In germline, CDR1 is MNHEY, CDR2 SVGAGI. The CDR3 has 13 amino acids. The V end was cut by 6 bases, the J end by 0 bases, with 6 bases between. The CDR3 loop is CASRGSSYNEQFF. CDR3 sequence (DNA): TGTGCCAGCAGGGGGAGCTCCTACAATGAGCAGTTCTTC.

This clone was counted a few times. The rearrangement uses TRBV5-4 and TRBJ2-3, with D possibly TRBD2 on 6 matching bases. V lost 1 base and J lost 2, with 11 bases in between. The CDR3 sequence is 15 residues long. Looked up from germline, CDR1 is SGHNT and CDR2 is YYREEE (reference sequence). For the CDR3, the DNA is TGTGCCAGCAGCTTGACCAGGGACTTCACAGATACGCAGTATTTT. Its protein product is CASSLTRDFTDTQYF.

This clone was detected only once. The rearrangement joins TRBV15 to TRBJ1-1; maybe TRBD1 (5 bases). From germline, CDR1 is LNHNV and CDR2 YYDKDF (reference sequence). This CDR3 spans 14 amino acids. V lost 5 bases to trimming and J lost 6 bases, with 16 bases between them. DNA of the CDR3: TGTGCCACCAGCGCACACAGGAAAGTGGCTGAAGCTTTCTTT. Protein: CATSAHRKVAEAFF.

The rearrangement joins TRBV11-3 to TRBJ2-2, with 9 nucleotides matching TRBD1. The CDR3 covers 16 residues. The germline CDR1 and CDR2 sequences are SGHNT and YENEEA. The V gene end was trimmed by 3 bases and the J gene end by 4 bases; junction bases not matched to a gene: 6. The CDR3 protein is CASSLTGGLLTGELFF. The CDR3 DNA is TGTGCCAGCAGCTTGACAGGGGGGCTCCTCACCGGGGAGCTGTTTTTT.

V is TRBV7-9 and J is TRBJ1-2; D perhaps matches TRBD1 (5 bases). This CDR3 is built from 14 residues. V gave up 2 bases and J gave up 3 bases, with 10 bases separating them. Germline V gene sequence: CDR1 SEHNR, CDR2 FQNEAQ (reference sequence). CDR3: CASSLNRPDYGYTF. The CDR3 coding sequence is TGTGCCAGCAGCTTAAACAGGCCGGACTATGGCTACACCTTC.

This chain uses TRBV27 with TRBJ1-2; TRBD1 might be the D (6 bases). Germline assignment: CDR1 MNHEY and CDR2 SMNVEV (reference sequence). The CDR3 runs to 12 residues. V shed 7 bases and J shed 8 bases, with 14 bases lying between them. The CDR3 nucleotides are TGTGCCAGCACCACTACAGGGAGCGGCTACACCTTC. Protein: CASTTTGSGYTF.

This clone was picked up one time. The V call is TRBV9, the J call TRBJ2-1; D is uncertain. The CDR3 spans 11 residues. Germline CDR1 is SGDLS and CDR2 is YYNGEE. The V gene lost 4 bases and the J gene lost 6 bases, with 5 bases spanning the gap. DNA of the CDR3: TGTGCCAGCAGCTCCCGCAATGAGCAGTTCTTC. Translated, it gives CASSSRNEQFF.

The V and J genes are TRBV28 and TRBJ2-7; D is perhaps TRBD1 (6 bases). CDR1 and CDR2 from the germline V gene are MDHEN and SYDVKM. Trimming shortened V by 8 bases and J by 6 bases, and 17 bases separated the two germline ends. CDR3 length: 13 amino acids. The CDR3 sequence is CASLETGSFEQYF. The CDR3 DNA reads as TGTGCCAGCCTCGAGACAGGCTCTTTCGAGCAGTACTTC.